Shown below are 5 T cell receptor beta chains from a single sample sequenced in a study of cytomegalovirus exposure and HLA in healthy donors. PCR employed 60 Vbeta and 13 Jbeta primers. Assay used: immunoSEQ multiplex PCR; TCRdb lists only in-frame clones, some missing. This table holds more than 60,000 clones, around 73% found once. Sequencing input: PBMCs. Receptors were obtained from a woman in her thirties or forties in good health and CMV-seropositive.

The CDR3 loop reads CASSLVSGGFYEQYF. DNA for the CDR3: TGTGCCAGCAGCTTAGTGTCGGGAGGGTTCTACGAGCAGTACTTC. The rearrangement uses TRBV7-9 and TRBJ2-7, with 8 bases lining up with TRBD2. Trimming at V came to 1 base and at J to 3 bases, leaving 5 bases not matched to a gene. This CDR3 spans 15 amino acids. Germline CDR1 and CDR2: SEHNR and FQNEAQ (reference sequence).

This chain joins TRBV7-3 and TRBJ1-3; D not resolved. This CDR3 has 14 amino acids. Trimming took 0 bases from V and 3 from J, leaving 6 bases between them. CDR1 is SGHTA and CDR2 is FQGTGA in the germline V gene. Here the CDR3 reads CASSLTGYGNTIYF. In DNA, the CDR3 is TGTGCCAGCAGCTTAACCGGGTATGGAAACACCATATATTTT.

CDR3 amino acids: CSPRGEQPQHF. CDR3 sequence (DNA): TGCAGTCCCCGGGGAGAGCAGCCCCAGCATTTT. The V gene is TRBV20-1, the J gene TRBJ1-5; D is uncertain. Germline assignment: CDR1 DFQATT and CDR2 SNEGSKA (reference sequence). The CDR3 totals 11 residues. The V end lost 8 bases, the J end lost 7 bases, and 12 bases lay between the germline ends.

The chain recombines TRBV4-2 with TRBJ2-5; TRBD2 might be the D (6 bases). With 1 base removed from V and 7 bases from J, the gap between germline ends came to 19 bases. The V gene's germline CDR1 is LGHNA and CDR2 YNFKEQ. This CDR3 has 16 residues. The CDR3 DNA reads TGTGCCAGCAGCCAAGGGCACGGGGGAGGCGTAGGGACCCAGTACTTC. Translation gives CASSQGHGGGVGTQYF.

The CDR3, as DNA: TGTGCCAGCCACAGGACAGGGGGCCCCACTGAAGCTTTCTTT. Its translation: CASHRTGGPTEAFF. J is TRBJ1-1 and V is TRBV19; TRBD1 aligns across 11 bases. The CDR3 runs to 14 residues. Per germline, CDR1 LNHDA and CDR2 SQIVND (reference sequence). J gave up 4 bases and V 9 bases, and 7 bases lay outside the gene matches. The whole variable domain, remainder taken from reference TRBV19 and TRBJ1-1, is DGGITQSPKYLFRKEGQNVTLSCEQNLNHDAMYWYRQDPGQGLRLIYYSQIVNDFQKGDIAEGYSVSREKKESFPLTVTSAQKNPTAFYLCASHRTGGPTEAFFGQGTRLTVV.